This T cell receptor (beta chain) is from a study of regulatory T cells in long-lasting Graves disease. Study observations and caveats: Peripheral blood was the sole material, not thyroid tissue. TRBV28, TRBJ1-2 and TRBJ2-5 were segments that persistent disease favored.

This clonotype was recorded many times. Its antigen is currently unknown. The V end was cut by 0 bases, the J end by 12 bases, with 11 bases between. CDR1 SNHLY and CDR2 FYNNEI come from the germline V gene. The CDR3 consists of 12 residues. Time point reported: newly diagnosed GD, antithyroid drugs for less than 3 months. TCR sequences were obtained from RNA taken from PBMCs. Each of the patients was recruited from an endocrinology department situated in Xi'an, China. To make TCR beta libraries, researchers used iRepertoire HTBI primers and Arm-PCR of CDR3 regions. Each CDR3 protein gets one entry after TCRdb re-called the multiplex PCR reads with MiXCR. Of about 530,000 distinct CDR3 sequences listed, around 15% were seen once; the top ten hold about 25%. Another study also made use of these data, one on T cells in Graves' hyperthyroidism and ophthalmopathy. That work states: Ophthalmopathy, which appeared later, was predicted by the model a median 6.5 months before onset.

The gene calls are TRBV2 and TRBJ1-2; D gene uncertain. The TCR comes from a woman aged 35-65 years with Graves disease. The sequences come from peripheral blood mononuclear cells (PBMCs), collected at new diagnosis, from a patient treated with antithyroid drugs. The CDR3 protein is CASSEASRSDTF. The CDR3 DNA follows: TGTGCCAGCAGTGAAGCCTCGAGGTCAGACACCTTC.